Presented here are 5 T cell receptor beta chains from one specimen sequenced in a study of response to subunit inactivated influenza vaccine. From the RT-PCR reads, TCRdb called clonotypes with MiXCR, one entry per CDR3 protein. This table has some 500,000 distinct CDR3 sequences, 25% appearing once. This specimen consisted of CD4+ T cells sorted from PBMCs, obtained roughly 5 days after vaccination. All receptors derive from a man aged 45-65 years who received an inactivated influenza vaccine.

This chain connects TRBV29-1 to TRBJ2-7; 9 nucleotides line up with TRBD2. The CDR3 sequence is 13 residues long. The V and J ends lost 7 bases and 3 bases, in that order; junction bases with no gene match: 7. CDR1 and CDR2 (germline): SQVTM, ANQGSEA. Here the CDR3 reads CSALGRGGYEQYF. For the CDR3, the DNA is TGCAGCGCCTTAGGGCGGGGGGGCTACGAGCAGTACTTC.

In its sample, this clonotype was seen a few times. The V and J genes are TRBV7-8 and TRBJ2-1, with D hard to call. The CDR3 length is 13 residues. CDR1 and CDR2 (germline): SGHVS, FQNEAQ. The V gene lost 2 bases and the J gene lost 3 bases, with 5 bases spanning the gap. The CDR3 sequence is CASSLQNYNEQFF. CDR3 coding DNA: TGTGCCAGCAGCTTACAGAACTACAATGAGCAGTTCTTC.

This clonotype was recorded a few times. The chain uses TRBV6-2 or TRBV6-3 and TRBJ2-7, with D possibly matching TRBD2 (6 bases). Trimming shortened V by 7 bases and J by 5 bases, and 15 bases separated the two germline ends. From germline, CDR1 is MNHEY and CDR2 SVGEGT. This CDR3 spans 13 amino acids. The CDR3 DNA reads TGTGCCAGCAAATTGGTTGGGGGGAACGAGCAGTACTTC. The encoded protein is CASKLVGGNEQYF.

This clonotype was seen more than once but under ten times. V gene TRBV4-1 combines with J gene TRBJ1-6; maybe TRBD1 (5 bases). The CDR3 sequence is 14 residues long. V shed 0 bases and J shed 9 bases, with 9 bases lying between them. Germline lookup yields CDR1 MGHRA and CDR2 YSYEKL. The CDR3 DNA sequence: TGCGCCAGCAGCCAAGATCAGGGCGGTTCACCCCTCCACTTT. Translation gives CASSQDQGGSPLHF.

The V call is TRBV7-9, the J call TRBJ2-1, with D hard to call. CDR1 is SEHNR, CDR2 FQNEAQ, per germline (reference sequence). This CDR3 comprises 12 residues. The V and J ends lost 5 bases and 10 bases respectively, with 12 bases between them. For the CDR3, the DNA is TGTGCCAGCAGCCCCCCTTCGGTGGAGCAGTTCTTC. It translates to CASSPPSVEQFF.